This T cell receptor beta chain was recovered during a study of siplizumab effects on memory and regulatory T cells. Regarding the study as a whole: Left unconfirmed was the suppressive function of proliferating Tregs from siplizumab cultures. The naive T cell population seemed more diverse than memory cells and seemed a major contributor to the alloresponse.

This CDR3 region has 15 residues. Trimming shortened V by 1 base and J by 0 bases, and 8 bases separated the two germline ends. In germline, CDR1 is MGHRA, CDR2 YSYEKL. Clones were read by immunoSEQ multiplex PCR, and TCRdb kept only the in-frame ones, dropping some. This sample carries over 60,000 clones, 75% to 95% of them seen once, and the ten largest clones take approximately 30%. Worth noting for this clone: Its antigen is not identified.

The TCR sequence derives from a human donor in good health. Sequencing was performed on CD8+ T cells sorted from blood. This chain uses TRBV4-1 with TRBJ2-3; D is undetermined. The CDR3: CASSQAAGSTDTQYF. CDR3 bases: TGCGCCAGCAGCCAAGCGGCCGGCAGCACAGATACGCAGTATTTT.